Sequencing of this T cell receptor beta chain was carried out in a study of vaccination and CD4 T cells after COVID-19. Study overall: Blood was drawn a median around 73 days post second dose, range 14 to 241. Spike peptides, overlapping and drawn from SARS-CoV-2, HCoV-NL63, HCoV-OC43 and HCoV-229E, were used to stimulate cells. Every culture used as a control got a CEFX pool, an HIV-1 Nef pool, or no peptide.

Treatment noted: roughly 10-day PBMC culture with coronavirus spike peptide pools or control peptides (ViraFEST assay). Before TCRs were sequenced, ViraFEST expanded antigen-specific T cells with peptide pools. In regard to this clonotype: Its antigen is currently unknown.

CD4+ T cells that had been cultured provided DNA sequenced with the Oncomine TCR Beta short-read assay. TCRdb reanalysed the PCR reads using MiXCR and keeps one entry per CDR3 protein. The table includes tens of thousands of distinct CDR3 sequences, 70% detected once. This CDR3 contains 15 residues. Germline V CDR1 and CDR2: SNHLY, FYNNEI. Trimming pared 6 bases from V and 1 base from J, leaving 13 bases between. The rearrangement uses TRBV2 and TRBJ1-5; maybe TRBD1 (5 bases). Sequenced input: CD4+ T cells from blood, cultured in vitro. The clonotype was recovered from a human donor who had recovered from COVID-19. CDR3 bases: TGTGCCAGCAGCACGGGGCCAGTAAGCAATCAGCCCCAGCATTTT. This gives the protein CASSTGPVSNQPQHF.